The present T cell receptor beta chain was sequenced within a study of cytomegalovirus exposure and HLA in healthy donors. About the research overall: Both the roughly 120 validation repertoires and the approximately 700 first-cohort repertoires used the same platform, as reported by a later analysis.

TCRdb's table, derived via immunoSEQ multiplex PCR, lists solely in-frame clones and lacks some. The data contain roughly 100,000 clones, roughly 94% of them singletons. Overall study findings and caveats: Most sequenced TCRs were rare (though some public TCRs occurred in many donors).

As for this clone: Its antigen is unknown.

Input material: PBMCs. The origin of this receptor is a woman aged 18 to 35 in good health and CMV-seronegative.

The CDR3 spells CASSVRTGGTDTQYF. The CDR3 DNA sequence: TGTGCCAGCAGTGTCCGGACAGGGGGCACAGATACGCAGTATTTT. This rearrangement joins TRBV2 to TRBJ2-3; 9 bases agree with TRBD1. The CDR3 covers 15 residues. Germline CDR1 reads SNHLY; CDR2 reads FYNNEI. Trimming cost V 4 bases and J 1 base; bases outside gene matches: 3.